This TCR beta chain was found in a study of regulatory T cells in long-lasting Graves disease. Findings and caveats of the study: Gene preferences differed: TRBV28, TRBJ1-2, TRBJ2-5 in persistent cases.

This clonotype was detected many times. What it recognizes is unknown. Regarding time point: persistent/refractory GD, antithyroid drugs over 5 years with positive TRAb. Making the TCR library involved RNA that had been extracted from PBMCs. Graves' disease diagnoses used American Thyroid Association guidelines. The CDR3 extends over 13 amino acids. Trimming stripped 2 bases from V and 5 bases from J, with 12 bases between. The germline V gene encodes CDR1 DFQATT and CDR2 SNEGSKA (reference sequence). Building of the TCR beta libraries involved iRepertoire HTBI primers and Arm-PCR of CDR3 regions. TCRdb analysed the multiplex PCR reads with MiXCR anew, one entry per CDR3 protein. This table holds over 450,000 distinct CDR3 sequences, 20% to 25% found once.

The genes are TRBV20-1 and TRBJ1-2; possibly TRBD1 for D (6 bases). Sample: peripheral blood mononuclear cells (PBMCs), taken when the disease was refractory, from a patient treated with antithyroid drugs. The TCR was taken from a female donor with Graves disease. The CDR3 spells CSARWSQGYGYTF. The DNA of the CDR3 is TGCAGTGCTAGATGGAGCCAGGGGTATGGCTACACCTTC.